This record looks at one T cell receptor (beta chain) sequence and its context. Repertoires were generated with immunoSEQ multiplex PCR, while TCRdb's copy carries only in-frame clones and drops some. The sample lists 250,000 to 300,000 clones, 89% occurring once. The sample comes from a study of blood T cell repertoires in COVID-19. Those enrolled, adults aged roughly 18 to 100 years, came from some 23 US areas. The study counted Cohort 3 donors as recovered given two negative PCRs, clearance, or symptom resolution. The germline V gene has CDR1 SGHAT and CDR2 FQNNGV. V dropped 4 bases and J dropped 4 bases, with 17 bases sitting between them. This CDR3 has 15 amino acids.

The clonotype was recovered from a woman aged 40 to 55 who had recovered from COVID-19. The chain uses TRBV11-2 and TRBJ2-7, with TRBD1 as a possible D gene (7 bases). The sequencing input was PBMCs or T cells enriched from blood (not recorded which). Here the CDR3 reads CASSSGVGTAYEQYF. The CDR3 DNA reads TGTGCCAGCAGCTCGGGGGTTGGGACAGCTTACGAGCAGTACTTC. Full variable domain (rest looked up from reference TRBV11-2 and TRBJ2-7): EAGVAQSPRYKIIEKRQSVAFWCNPISGHATLYWYQQILGQGPKLLIQFQNNGVVDDSQLPKDRFSAERLKGVDSTLKIQPAKLEDSAVYLCASSSGVGTAYEQYFGPGTRLTVT.